This T cell receptor beta chain was observed in a study of blood T cell repertoires in COVID-19. Study summary: Whether acute or convalescent, the COVID-19 samples came from the United States, Italy and Spain.

Seattle participants joined during active infection and were tracked over time. Germline CDR1 WSHSY, CDR2 SAAADI. The CDR3 consists of 12 residues. V lost 7 bases and J 3 bases, leaving 8 bases between the germline ends. Original processing notes: Reference gene primer amplification gave nucleated cell count estimates. The table came from immunoSEQ multiplex PCR; TCRdb's copy has only in-frame clones and leaves some out. D and trimming come from the DNA, and the V and J calls and clone size come from that table. The sample consists of about 210,000 clones, around four fifths of them appearing once. Sequencing was done on a sample of peripheral blood. The chain uses TRBV10-2 and TRBJ2-3; possibly TRBD1 for D (6 bases). This sequence originates from a man aged 55 to 70 with COVID-19, enrolled during active disease. The CDR3: CASKQGTDTQYF. The CDR3 DNA sequence: TGCGCCAGCAAACAGGGAACAGATACGCAGTATTTT.